This T cell receptor beta chain was identified in a study of Ad26.COV2.S vaccination and SARS-CoV-2 variants. Across the whole study: Doses of Ad26.COV2.S were injected into muscle once or twice, 56 days apart.

Generated by immunoSEQ multiplex PCR, the TCRdb table keeps only in-frame clones and is missing some. The table lists 350,000 to 450,000 clones, roughly 84% of them singletons. Indicated treatment: roughly 19 received Ad26.COV2.S at low or high dose, single or two shots; 5 received placebo; per-sample allocation not given. Sampling took place 63 days after the first vaccine or placebo injection. Donor was an adult aged 18-55 years in Boston. The vaccine delivered Wuhan-strain SARS-CoV-2 spike through an Ad26 vector. Trimming removed 10 bases from V and 1 base from J, with 13 bases in between. The CDR3 is 13 amino acids. Germline V lookup: CDR1 SNHLY, CDR2 FYNNEI.

The material was peripheral blood, obtained in a trial of Ad26.COV2.S vaccine versus placebo. The sequence was collected from a person aged 18-60 years who received the Ad26.COV2.S COVID-19 vaccine or a placebo. The V and J genes are TRBV2 and TRBJ2-5; maybe TRBD2 (6 bases). Written as DNA, the CDR3 is TGTGCCACTAGATTGGGGGGCCAAGAGACCCAGTACTTC. Protein sequence: CATRLGGQETQYF.